This entry is about one TCR beta chain. Its antigen remains unidentified. An assay was performed, and its level was deep. Libraries were prepared by immunoSEQ multiplex PCR; TCRdb keeps only in-frame clonotypes and omits some of them. The data show roughly 2.4 million clones, with around 95% seen just once and less than 0.15% held by the top ten. The data belong to a study of shared clonotypes between healthy human individuals. Across the study: Donors consisted of two women and a few men between 18 and 49. Study-wide points: Clonotype sharing across several donors was observed for about 4.8% of naive CD4 clonotypes.

Trimming took 4 bases from V and 1 from J, leaving 11 bases between them. Germline V gene data show CDR1 as KGHSH and CDR2 as LQKENI. The CDR3 extends over 15 amino acids. The origin of this receptor is a man aged 18 to 35 in good health. The specimen was naive CD4+ T cells sorted from blood. The subset: CD45RA+ positively selected. The rearrangement links TRBV18 to TRBJ1-5; no clear D gene. The CDR3 sequence is CASSQNGASNQPQHF. The CDR3 DNA follows: TGTGCCAGCTCACAAAATGGAGCAAGCAATCAGCCCCAGCATTTT.